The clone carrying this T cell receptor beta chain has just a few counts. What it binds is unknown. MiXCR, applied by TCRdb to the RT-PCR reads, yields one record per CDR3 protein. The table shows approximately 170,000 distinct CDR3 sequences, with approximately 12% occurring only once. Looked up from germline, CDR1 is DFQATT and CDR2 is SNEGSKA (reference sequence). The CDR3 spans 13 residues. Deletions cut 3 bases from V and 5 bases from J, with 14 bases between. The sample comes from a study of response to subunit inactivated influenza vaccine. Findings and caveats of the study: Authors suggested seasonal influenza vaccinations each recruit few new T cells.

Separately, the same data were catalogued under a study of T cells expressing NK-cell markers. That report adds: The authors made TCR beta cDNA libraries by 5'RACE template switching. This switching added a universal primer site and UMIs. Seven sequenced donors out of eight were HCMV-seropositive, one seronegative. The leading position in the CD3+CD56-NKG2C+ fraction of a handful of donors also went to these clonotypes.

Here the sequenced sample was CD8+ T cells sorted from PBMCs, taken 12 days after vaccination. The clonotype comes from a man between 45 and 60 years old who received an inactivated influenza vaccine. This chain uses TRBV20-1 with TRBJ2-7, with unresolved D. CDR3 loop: CSASSPVDDEQYF. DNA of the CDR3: TGCAGTGCTAGTTCGCCAGTAGACGACGAGCAGTACTTC.